This T cell receptor beta chain was documented in a study of blood T cells in healthy people across ages. The CDR3 covers 12 residues. The V gene lost 8 bases and the J gene lost 1 base, with 9 bases spanning the gap. CDR1 is MDHEN and CDR2 is SYDVKM in the germline V gene. This clonotype was observed a handful of times. A second PCR of 7 to 11 cycles used a sample-barcoded 5' primer and a J-beta primer mix. Sequencing of every sample gave 3 million or more CDR3-containing paired-end reads. MiXCR was run by TCRdb on the 5' RACE reads, yielding one entry per CDR3 protein. The sample holds about 1.8 million distinct CDR3 sequences, roughly 52% seen once. Isolated PBMCs totaled at least 6 million in each sample.

The genes are TRBV28 and TRBJ2-7; D might be TRBD1 (5 bases). The sequencing sample was made of blood. The sequence came from a woman in her 40s in good health. CDR3 loop: CASQDTSYEQYF. In DNA form, the CDR3 reads TGTGCCAGCCAGGACACATCCTACGAGCAGTACTTC.